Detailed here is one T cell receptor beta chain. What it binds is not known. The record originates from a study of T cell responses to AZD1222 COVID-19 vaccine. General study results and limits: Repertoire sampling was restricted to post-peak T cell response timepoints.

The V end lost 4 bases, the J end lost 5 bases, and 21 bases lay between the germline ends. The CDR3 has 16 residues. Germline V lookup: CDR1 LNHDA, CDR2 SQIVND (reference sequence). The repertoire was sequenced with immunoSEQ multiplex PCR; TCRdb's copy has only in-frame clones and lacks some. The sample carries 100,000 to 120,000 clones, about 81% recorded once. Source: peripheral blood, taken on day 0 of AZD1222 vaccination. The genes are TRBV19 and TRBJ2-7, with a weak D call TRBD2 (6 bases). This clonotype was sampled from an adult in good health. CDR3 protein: CASSTHPGTPNNEQYF. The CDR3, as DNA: TGTGCCAGTAGTACCCACCCCGGGACTCCCAACAACGAGCAGTACTTC.